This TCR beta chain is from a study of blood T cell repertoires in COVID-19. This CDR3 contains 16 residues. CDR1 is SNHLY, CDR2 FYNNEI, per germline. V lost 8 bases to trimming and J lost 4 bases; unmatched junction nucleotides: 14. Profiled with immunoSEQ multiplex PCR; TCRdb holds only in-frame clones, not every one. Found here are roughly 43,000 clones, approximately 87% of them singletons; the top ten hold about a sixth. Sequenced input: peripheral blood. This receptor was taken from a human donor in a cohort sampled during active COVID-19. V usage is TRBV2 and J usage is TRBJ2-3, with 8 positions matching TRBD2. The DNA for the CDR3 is TGTGCCAGCGACTCCGGGAGGGCGAGGGGCGCAGATACGCAGTATTTT. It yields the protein CASDSGRARGADTQYF.